One TCR beta chain is described in this entry. The sample comes from a study of blood T cell repertoires in COVID-19. Turning to the study itself: Sources were T cells, B-cell-depleted T cells, or PBMCs; the material itself was cDNA or gDNA.

Patients from Seattle were sampled longitudinally, starting during active infection. Sequencing used immunoSEQ multiplex PCR; TCRdb keeps in-frame clones, though not all of them. Here the sample spans around 230,000 clones, approximately 85% being singletons. Sequencing was done on a sample of peripheral blood. The sequence derives from a man aged 50 to 59 with COVID-19, enrolled during active disease.

Here the CDR3 DNA reads TGTGCCACCAGTGATGCTAGCGGGGGCTCCCCAGAGACCCAGTACTTC. Translated, it gives CATSDASGGSPETQYF. This sequence joins TRBV24-1 and TRBJ2-5; 10 bases line up with TRBD2. Germline trimming cut 3 bases from V and 4 bases from J; bases unmatched to any gene: 7. The CDR3 extends over 16 amino acids. Germline V gives CDR1 KGHDR, CDR2 SFDVKD.